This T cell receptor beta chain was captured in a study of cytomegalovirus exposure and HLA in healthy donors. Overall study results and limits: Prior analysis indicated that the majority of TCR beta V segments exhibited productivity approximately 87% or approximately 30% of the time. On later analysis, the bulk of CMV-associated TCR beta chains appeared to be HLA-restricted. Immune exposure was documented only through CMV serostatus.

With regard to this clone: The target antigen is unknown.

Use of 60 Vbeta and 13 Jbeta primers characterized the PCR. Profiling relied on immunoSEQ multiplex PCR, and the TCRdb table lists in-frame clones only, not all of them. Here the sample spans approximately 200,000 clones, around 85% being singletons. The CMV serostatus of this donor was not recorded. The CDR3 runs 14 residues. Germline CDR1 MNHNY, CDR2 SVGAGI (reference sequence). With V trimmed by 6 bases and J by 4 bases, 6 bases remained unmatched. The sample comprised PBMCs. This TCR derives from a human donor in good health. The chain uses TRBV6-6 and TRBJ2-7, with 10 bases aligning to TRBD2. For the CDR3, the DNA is TGTGCCAGCAGGGGTAGCGGGAGGAGTTACGAGCAGTACTTC. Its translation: CASRGSGRSYEQYF.